The 12 T cell receptor beta chains presented below share a single source sample, sequenced in a study of OX40 agonist ivuxolimab in advanced cancers. The repertoire was sequenced with immunoSEQ multiplex PCR; TCRdb's copy has only in-frame clones and lacks some. This sample has over 65,000 clones, with over 75% found just once. Here the sequenced sample was CD4+ or CD8+ T cells sorted from blood, taken in a trial of the OX40 agonist ivuxolimab. The receptor source for this set is an adult with an advanced solid tumor such as melanoma, head and neck, liver or kidney cancer.

CDR3 DNA sequence: TGCGCCAGCAGCCAGACATGGGACGCAACGCTAAAAGAGACCCAGTACTTC. The encoded protein is CASSQTWDATLKETQYF. The rearrangement links TRBV4-1 to TRBJ2-5; tentatively, D is TRBD1 or TRBD2 (5 bases each). The V and J ends lost 3 bases and 3 bases respectively, with 20 bases between them. The germline gives CDR1 MGHRA, CDR2 YSYEKL. The CDR3 totals 17 residues.

V usage is TRBV6-5 and J usage is TRBJ2-5; 13 nucleotides match TRBD2. V was pared by 10 bases and J by 5 bases, with 4 bases of the junction left unmatched. This CDR3 spans 13 amino acids. Germline V gene lookup returns CDR1 MNHEY and CDR2 SVGAGI. CDR3 protein: CATPTSGRETQYF. The DNA for the CDR3 is TGTGCCACCCCGACTAGCGGGAGGGAGACCCAGTACTTC.

This rearrangement joins TRBV6-5 to TRBJ2-3, with D uncertain. CDR1 and CDR2 (germline): MNHEY, SVGAGI. V lost 8 bases to trimming and J lost 2 bases, with 17 bases between them. This CDR3 region has 15 residues. The DNA for the CDR3 is TGTGCCAGCCGACCCCGGGCGGCGGTCACAGATACGCAGTATTTT. Translated: CASRPRAAVTDTQYF.

A few counts support this clone. The V and J genes are TRBV5-1 and TRBJ1-4, with D possibly being TRBD1 (6 bases). CDR3 size: 14 residues. Trimming removed 6 bases from V and 1 base from J, with 10 bases in between. Germline V gene lookup returns CDR1 SGHRS and CDR2 YFSETQ. CDR3 loop: CASTQTGTNEKLFF. In DNA form, the CDR3 reads TGCGCCAGCACACAGACAGGAACTAATGAAAAACTGTTTTTT.

This chain connects TRBV25-1 to TRBJ1-4; D remains unclear. CDR3 length: 15 residues. Germline loops: CDR1 MGHDK, CDR2 SYGVNS. Between the trimmed V and J ends, which lost 1 base and 7 bases, there was a span of 13 bases. The CDR3 nucleotides read TGTGCCAGCAGTGAATCCAAGGGCGGGAGTGAAAAACTGTTTTTT. Amino acid sequence: CASSESKGGSEKLFF.

This sequence joins TRBV5-1 and TRBJ2-7; tentatively, D is TRBD1 or TRBD2 (6 bases each). The V gene lost 4 bases and the J gene lost 4 bases, with 12 bases spanning the gap. The CDR3 is 13 residues long. Per germline, CDR1 SGHRS and CDR2 YFSETQ. CDR3 DNA: TGCGCCAGCAGCCCGGGGGCAGGGTACGAGCAGTACTTC. Protein sequence: CASSPGAGYEQYF.

The rearrangement links TRBV7-8 to TRBJ1-2; no reliable D call. The CDR3 spans 17 residues. Trimming cost V 0 bases and J 1 base, with 15 bases left between them. Germline-derived CDR1 and CDR2 are SGHVS and FQNEAQ. CDR3 protein: CASSLALVTQVNYGYTF. DNA for the CDR3: TGTGCCAGCAGCTTAGCGCTAGTAACGCAAGTTAACTATGGCTACACCTTC.

The chain uses TRBV27 and TRBJ1-5; the D is unclear. The germline V and J ends were trimmed by 5 bases and 9 bases, with 17 bases remaining between them. Germline V gives CDR1 MNHEY, CDR2 SMNVEV (reference sequence). The CDR3 length is 14 residues. The CDR3 coding sequence is TGTGCCAGCAGTGTCAGGTATTCGGGTTCGCCCCAGCATTTT. Residues: CASSVRYSGSPQHF.

The rearrangement uses TRBV5-1 and TRBJ1-5; perhaps TRBD1 as D (6 bases). The CDR3 runs to 18 residues. Trimming left V 6 bases short and J 0 bases short, with 22 bases between. CDR1 SGHRS and CDR2 YFSETQ come from the germline V gene. The CDR3 sequence: CASTPSSGQNNSNQPQHF. The CDR3 coding sequence is TGCGCCAGCACCCCATCTAGTGGACAGAACAATAGCAATCAGCCCCAGCATTTT.

A word on this clone: Relative to the germline gene, one junction end is altered; a read error may explain this. This chain uses TRBV19 with TRBJ2-7; 9 bases map to TRBD1. CDR1 is LNHDA, CDR2 SQIVND, per germline (reference sequence). CDR3 length: 15 residues. The CDR3 sequence is CASTPFGTGSYGQYF. In nucleotides, the CDR3 is TGTGCCAGTACCCCTTTCGGGACAGGGTCCTACGGGCAGTACTTC. Filled out from reference TRBV19 and TRBJ2-7, the complete variable domain reads DGGITQSPKYLFRKEGQNVTLSCEQNLNHDAMYWYRQDPGQGLRLIYYSQIVNDFQKGDIAEGYSVSREKKESFPLTVTSAQKNPTAFYLCASTPFGTGSYGQYFGPGTRLTVT.

This chain connects TRBV18 to TRBJ1-2; D is uncertain. V was trimmed by 6 bases and J by 0 bases, leaving 17 bases between them. CDR3 length equals 16 residues. CDR1 is KGHSH, CDR2 LQKENI, per germline. This chain's CDR3 is CASSHSRTEANYGYTF. CDR3 DNA sequence: TGTGCCAGCTCCCATTCACGGACGGAAGCTAACTATGGCTACACCTTC.

The CDR3 DNA is TGTGCCAGCAGCATTGGAGCTGAAAAACTGTTTTTT. Protein: CASSIGAEKLFF. The chain combines TRBV7-9 with TRBJ1-4; D gene uncertain. This CDR3 has 12 residues. With 5 bases removed from V and 7 bases from J, the gap between germline ends came to 8 bases. Germline V gene data show CDR1 as SEHNR and CDR2 as FQNEAQ (reference sequence).